These 12 T cell receptor beta chains were all obtained from the same sample, sequenced in a study of cytomegalovirus exposure and HLA in healthy donors. Primers for the PCR totalled 60 Vbeta and 13 Jbeta. Sequencing was performed with immunoSEQ multiplex PCR; in TCRdb, only in-frame clones are kept and a portion is missing. The sample shows more than 85,000 clones, roughly three quarters of them seen only once. The sequenced sample consisted of PBMCs. The receptors were gathered from a man aged 40-50 years in good health and CMV-seronegative.

The V call is TRBV6-5, the J call TRBJ1-4; no clear D gene. Germline CDR1 MNHEY, CDR2 SVGAGI. This CDR3 has 13 residues. V dropped 3 bases and J dropped 8 bases, with 10 bases sitting between them. The chain's CDR3 is CASSYTRGEKLFF. The CDR3 nucleotides are TGTGCCAGCAGTTATACGAGAGGAGAAAAACTGTTTTTT.

This rearrangement joins TRBV14 to TRBJ2-7; 10 bases match TRBD2. Germline CDR1 and CDR2: SGHDN and FVKESK. The CDR3 extends over 14 amino acids. V lost 9 bases and J lost 1; bases outside the gene matches: 6. The CDR3 DNA is TGTGCCAGTATGCTAGCGGGAGTATCCTACGAGCAGTACTTC. It codes for CASMLAGVSYEQYF.

V is TRBV28 and J is TRBJ1-2, with D hard to call. The V end was cut by 3 bases, the J end by 3 bases, with 8 bases between. The CDR3 sequence is 13 residues long. Germline V lookup: CDR1 MDHEN, CDR2 SYDVKM. CDR3: CASSFSGDYGYTF. CDR3 in DNA: TGTGCCAGCAGTTTTAGTGGTGACTATGGCTACACCTTC.

This chain uses TRBV6-5 with TRBJ2-1; D uncertain. Between the trimmed V and J ends, which lost 7 bases and 6 bases, there was a span of 10 bases. CDR3 length: 12 residues. The germline CDR1 and CDR2 sequences are MNHEY and SVGAGI. CDR3 DNA sequence: TGTGCCAGCAAGACTCTACGCAATGAGCAGTTCTTC. Translating it yields CASKTLRNEQFF.

V usage is TRBV9 and J usage is TRBJ2-7, with 8 positions matching TRBD2. Germline V gene data show CDR1 as SGDLS and CDR2 as YYNGEE. The V segment lost 4 bases and the J segment 0 bases; nucleotides outside the gene matches: 3. The CDR3 loop spans 14 amino acids. The CDR3 is CASSSSGSSYEQYF. The DNA for the CDR3 is TGTGCCAGCAGCTCGAGCGGGAGCTCCTACGAGCAGTACTTC.

Details on this clone: A junction boundary mismatches the germline segment, possibly from a read error. The chain is built from TRBV7-2 and TRBJ2-4; possibly TRBD1 for D (5 bases). Per germline, CDR1 SGHTA and CDR2 FQGNSA. The CDR3 spans 16 residues. CDR3 loop: CASSAHKRVGKGPCVF. The CDR3 DNA reads as TGTGCCAGCAGCGCCCACAAGCGAGTCGGCAAGGGGCCGTGTGTTTTC.

The chain has TRBV28 and TRBJ2-1; TRBD1 might be the D (6 bases). Germline values: CDR1 MDHEN, CDR2 SYDVKM. Trimming took off 4 bases at V and 7 bases at J, with 8 bases between the two ends. The CDR3 is 12 residues long. This CDR3 reads CASSSQGNEQFF. DNA of the CDR3: TGTGCCAGCAGTTCTCAGGGGAATGAGCAGTTCTTC.

The DNA for the CDR3 is TGTGCCAGCAGTTTTACCCTCGGGGGGGGAGGTAACTATGGCTACACCTTC. The encoded protein is CASSFTLGGGGNYGYTF. The chain couples TRBV28 to TRBJ1-2; TRBD1 is a possible D gene (5 bases). From germline, CDR1 is MDHEN and CDR2 SYDVKM. The CDR3 totals 17 residues. Trimming stripped 3 bases from V and 1 base from J, with 18 bases between.

V is TRBV19 and J is TRBJ1-2; weak D call: TRBD1 (5 bases). V lost 5 bases, J lost 4 bases, and 26 bases lay in between. Germline CDR1 LNHDA, CDR2 SQIVND (reference sequence). The CDR3 totals 18 residues. CDR3 sequence (DNA): TGTGCCAGTAGTCCCCTAGGGGCACCCTCGGTATCTATCTATGGCTACACCTTC. Residues: CASSPLGAPSVSIYGYTF. Full variable domain (rest looked up from reference TRBV19 and TRBJ1-2): DGGITQSPKYLFRKEGQNVTLSCEQNLNHDAMYWYRQDPGQGLRLIYYSQIVNDFQKGDIAEGYSVSREKKESFPLTVTSAQKNPTAFYLCASSPLGAPSVSIYGYTFGSGTRLTVV.

The chain is built from TRBV7-9 and TRBJ1-1; 7 bases line up with TRBD1. The germline V gene has CDR1 SEHNR and CDR2 FQNEAQ (reference sequence). The CDR3 covers 14 residues. The trim removed 3 bases at V and 5 bases at J, leaving 6 bases unmatched. CDR3 coding DNA: TGTGCCAGCAGCTTGGCACAGGGGCTTACTGAAGCTTTCTTT. Protein product: CASSLAQGLTEAFF.

This chain connects TRBV9 to TRBJ1-1, with 8 bases identical to TRBD1. Germline V CDR1 and CDR2: SGDLS, YYNGEE. CDR3 length equals 15 residues. Germline trimming cut 4 bases from V and 7 bases from J; bases unmatched to any gene: 12. The DNA of the CDR3 is TGTGCCAGCAGCCTGTCGGACAGGGAGGTGGGTGAAGCTTTCTTT. Its translation is CASSLSDREVGEAFF.

V and J are TRBV7-3 and TRBJ1-1; 7 nucleotides match TRBD1. In germline, CDR1 is SGHTA, CDR2 FQGTGA. J was trimmed by 0 bases and V by 5 bases; bases with no gene match: 6. The CDR3 is 15 amino acids. Here the CDR3 reads CASSLSDRLNTEAFF. CDR3 DNA: TGTGCCAGCAGCCTCTCGGACAGGCTGAACACTGAAGCTTTCTTT.